The 5 T cell receptor beta chains in this list originate from one sample, sequenced in a study of beta chain features in type 1 diabetes. Reverse transcription of all isolated RNA meant that expressed TCRB transcripts were sequenced. Repertoires were generated with immunoSEQ multiplex PCR, while TCRdb's copy carries only in-frame clones and drops some. The sample includes nearly 250,000 clones, 13% to 15% of them seen just once. The specimen sequenced was naive CD4+ T cells from blood. Receptors originate from a woman aged 40 to 50 in good health.

V and J are TRBV25-1 and TRBJ2-3, with 8 bases aligning to TRBD1. The CDR3 runs to 13 residues. CDR1 MGHDK and CDR2 SYGVNS come from the germline V gene. V dropped 7 bases and J dropped 3; count of bases not matched to a gene: 3. CDR3 protein: CASTRTGTDTQYF. The CDR3 region has the DNA TGTGCCAGCACAAGGACAGGGACAGATACGCAGTATTTT.

This clone was counted only a few times. This sequence joins TRBV29-1 and TRBJ1-6, with 7 bases identical to TRBD1. This CDR3 is 13 amino acids long. The J segment lost 6 bases and the V segment lost 6 bases, leaving 5 bases of the junction unmatched. CDR1 is SQVTM and CDR2 is ANQGSEA in the germline V gene. CDR3 sequence: CSVETGANSPLHF. CDR3 sequence (DNA): TGCAGCGTAGAAACAGGGGCTAATTCACCCCTCCACTTT.

This chain links TRBV29-1 with TRBJ1-5, with TRBD1 as a possible D gene (6 bases). With 6 bases removed from V and 5 bases from J, the gap between germline ends came to 14 bases. The CDR3 loop spans 13 amino acids. The germline V gene encodes CDR1 SQVTM and CDR2 ANQGSEA. The DNA for the CDR3 is TGCAGCGTGGCTACAGGGCCTGATCAGCCCCAGCATTTT. Its translation: CSVATGPDQPQHF.

This clone was seen a handful of times. The V gene is TRBV7-9, the J gene TRBJ1-2; TRBD1 matches 7 bases. This CDR3 has 14 residues. Germline loops: CDR1 SEHNR, CDR2 FQNEAQ (reference sequence). The J segment lost 2 bases and the V segment lost 5 bases, leaving 5 bases of the junction unmatched. This CDR3 reads CASSLDRVNYGYTF. The CDR3 DNA reads as TGTGCCAGCAGCCTCGACAGGGTCAACTATGGCTACACCTTC.

V usage is TRBV19 and J usage is TRBJ2-3; D is uncertain. Germline V gene lookup returns CDR1 LNHDA and CDR2 SQIVND (reference sequence). Trimming took off 2 bases at V and 5 bases at J, with 5 bases between the two ends. The CDR3 sequence is 12 residues long. The DNA of the CDR3 is TGTGCCAGTAGTATAATCGGAGATACGCAGTATTTT. Encoded protein: CASSIIGDTQYF.